The rows below give T cell receptor beta chains drawn from one sample of a study of T cell responses to AZD1222 COVID-19 vaccine. TCRdb's copy holds only in-frame clones and misses some; the assay was immunoSEQ multiplex PCR. The table has 70,000 to 85,000 clones, around four fifths seen once. The sample in question was peripheral blood, obtained 28 days after the second AZD1222 dose. The receptors derive from an adult who received the AZD1222 COVID-19 vaccine. Both conserved end residues are part of each CDR3. The D gene is left open where the match is weak. Not all rows give a size; the values are once, few, many and, for expanded clones, a class.

J gene | V gene | clone size | D gene | CDR3 DNA | CDR3 protein
TRBJ2-7 | TRBV5-5 | NA | TRBD1 | TGTGCCAGCAGCTTAACAGGGGGATTCGGGTACGAGCAGTACTTC | CASSLTGGFGYEQYF
TRBJ2-1 | TRBV27 | once | NA | TGTGCCAGCAGTTTCTACCGGGACTCAATCAATGAGCAGTTCTTC | CASSFYRDSINEQFF
TRBJ2-5 | TRBV4-3 | NA | NA | TGCGCCAGCAGCCAAGATGCAGGGAGAAAAGAGACCCAGTACTTC | CASSQDAGRKETQYF
TRBJ1-6 | TRBV14 | NA | NA | TGTGCCAGCAGCTGGGCCTCGGATAATTCACCCCTCCACTTT | CASSWASDNSPLHF
TRBJ2-7 | TRBV15 | NA | NA | TGTGCCACCAGCAGAGACGGGAGCCCAGGATACGAGCAGTACTTC | CATSRDGSPGYEQYF
TRBJ2-6 | TRBV28 | NA | NA | TGTGCCAGCAGTTTACCTCTCTCTGGGGCCAACGTCCTGACTTTC | CASSLPLSGANVLTF
TRBJ2-7 | TRBV30 | NA | NA | TGTGCCTGGCCCAAAACCGGGACCGAGAGCTCCTACGAGCAGTACTTC | CAWPKTGTESSYEQYF
TRBJ1-2 | TRBV12-3/TRBV12-4 | NA | NA | TGTGCCAGCAGTTTAAGGGATTTAGGCGGCTACACCTTC | CASSLRDLGGYTF
TRBJ2-7 | TRBV7-2 | NA | TRBD2 | TGTGCCAGCAGCTTTGGTTACGGACTAGCGGGTTCCTACGAGCAGTACTTC | CASSFGYGLAGSYEQYF
TRBJ2-3 | TRBV19 | NA | TRBD1 | TGTGCCAGTATCCTCAAAGAGGGACAGGATGGAACAGATACGCAGTATTTT | CASILKEGQDGTDTQYF
TRBJ1-1 | TRBV29-1 | NA | NA | TGCAGCGTAGTACAGGGTGCTGAAGCTTTCTTT | CSVVQGAEAFF
TRBJ2-2 | TRBV29-1 | NA | NA | TGCAGCGTTGATATTGTCCCGGGGGAGCTGTTTTTT | CSVDIVPGELFF
TRBJ2-5 | TRBV5-1 | NA | NA | TGCGCCAGCAGCCTGGCAAGTAGCGGACAAGAGACCCAGTACTTC | CASSLASSGQETQYF
TRBJ2-7 | TRBV5-5 | NA | TRBD1 | TGTGCCAGCAGCTCCACCGGGACAGTCCTCTACGAGCAGTACTTC | CASSSTGTVLYEQYF
TRBJ1-1 | TRBV18 | NA | NA | TGTGCCAGCTCTCGGGACTGGAACACTGAAGCTTTCTTT | CASSRDWNTEAFF
TRBJ2-1 | TRBV19 | NA | TRBD1 | TGTGCCAGTAGGTTCGGACAGGGGCAAAGCTACAATGAGCAGTTCTTC | CASRFGQGQSYNEQFF
TRBJ1-1 | TRBV18 | NA | NA | TGTGCCAGCTCACCAAGGGCCGTCGGCACTGAAGCTTTCTTT | CASSPRAVGTEAFF
TRBJ2-7 | TRBV7-9 | NA | TRBD1 | TGTGCCAGCAGCTTAGCCCATGGACAGGGGACCTACGAGCAGTACTTC | CASSLAHGQGTYEQYF
TRBJ2-7 | TRBV6-2/TRBV6-3 | once | NA | TGTGCCAGCAGCCCCCTCGAGCGCACCTCCTACGAGCAGTACTTC | CASSPLERTSYEQYF
TRBJ2-1 | TRBV27 | NA | NA | TGTGCCAGCAGTTCGACCTACAATGAGCAGTTCTTC | CASSSTYNEQFF
TRBJ1-2 | TRBV18 | NA | NA | TGTGCCAGCTCACTGACTGGACAGAACTATGGCTACACCTTC | CASSLTGQNYGYTF
TRBJ2-3 | TRBV29-1 | NA | NA | TGCAGCGTTGCCGAGACAGATACGCAGTATTTT | CSVAETDTQYF
TRBJ2-5 | TRBV21-1 | NA | NA | TGTGCCAGCAGCAAAAATGGAGGACAGACTAATTGGGACGGAGAGACCCAGTACTTC | CASSKNGGQTNWDGETQYF
TRBJ2-2 | TRBV6-5 | NA | TRBD1 | TGTGCCAGCAGCGCGTCGGGACAGTACACCGGGGAGCTGTTTTTT | CASSASGQYTGELFF
TRBJ1-2 | TRBV5-4 | once | NA | TGTGCCAGCAGCCAGGGACACTTGAGGGGCTATGGCTACACCTTC | CASSQGHLRGYGYTF
TRBJ2-7 | TRBV28 | few | NA | TGTGCCAGCAGTTTAGGGATGGGCCGGACCTCCTACGAGCAGTACTTC | CASSLGMGRTSYEQYF
TRBJ1-1 | TRBV7-9 | NA | TRBD1 | TGTGCCAGCAGCCAAGGACAGGTCTTGAACACTGAAGCTTTCTTT | CASSQGQVLNTEAFF
TRBJ1-1 | TRBV5-4 | once | NA | TGTGCCAGCAGCTTGAGCCTCGACTCGAACACTGAAGCTTTCTTT | CASSLSLDSNTEAFF
TRBJ1-2 | TRBV29-1 | NA | NA | TGCAGCGTTGACGAGGACCGCCTAGCTAACTATGGCTACACCTTC | CSVDEDRLANYGYTF
TRBJ1-1 | TRBV27 | NA | NA | TGTGCCAGCAGTTGGAACGTGAACACTGAAGCTTTCTTT | CASSWNVNTEAFF
TRBJ1-4 | TRBV7-9 | few | TRBD1 | TGTGCCAGCAGCCGAACAGGGGGGAATGAAAAACTGTTTTTT | CASSRTGGNEKLFF
TRBJ2-7 | TRBV5-8 | NA | TRBD2 | TGTGCCAGCAGCAAGCTAGCGGGAGTAGACGAGCAGTACTTC | CASSKLAGVDEQYF
TRBJ1-1 | TRBV7-9 | NA | NA | TGTGCCAGCAGCCCTTTGACGGGGATGAACACTGAAGCTTTCTTT | CASSPLTGMNTEAFF
TRBJ2-7 | TRBV6-5 | NA | TRBD2 | TGTGCCAGCAGACCCGCCGGGGGGTCCTACGAGCAGTACTTC | CASRPAGGSYEQYF
TRBJ2-7 | TRBV2 | NA | NA | TGTGCCAGCAGTGATTATCGGTGGCGGGGATACGAGCAGTACTTC | CASSDYRWRGYEQYF
TRBJ1-1 | TRBV7-8 | NA | TRBD1 | TGTGCCAGCAGCATAGGACAGGGTGAAGCTTTCTTT | CASSIGQGEAFF
TRBJ1-2 | TRBV6-5 | NA | TRBD1 | TGTGCCAGCAAGGAGACAGGGGAAAACTATGGCTACACCTTC | CASKETGENYGYTF
TRBJ1-1 | TRBV14 | few | NA | TGTGCCAGCTCATACTCCCCCAGCACTGAAGCTTTCTTT | CASSYSPSTEAFF
TRBJ2-7 | TRBV6-5 | once | TRBD2 | TGTGCCAGCGGGGGGACTAGCTACGAGCAGTACTTC | CASGGTSYEQYF
TRBJ2-7 | TRBV7-2 | NA | TRBD2 | TGTGCCAGCAGTACGACTAGCGGGAGTTACGAGCAGTACTTC | CASSTTSGSYEQYF
TRBJ1-5 | TRBV12-3/TRBV12-4 | NA | NA | TGTGCCAGCAGTTTATATTTGGGGTCACTCGGAAGCTTT | CASSLYLGSLGSF
TRBJ2-1 | TRBV6-5 | NA | TRBD2 | TGTGCCAGCAGCGGGACTAGCGGGAGCGAGCAGTTCTTC | CASSGTSGSEQFF
TRBJ2-5 | TRBV7-8 | NA | TRBD2 | TGTGCCAGCAGCTTAATCGTCCTAGCGGGAGAGGGGAAGACCCAGTACTTC | CASSLIVLAGEGKTQYF
TRBJ1-1 | TRBV25-1 | NA | NA | TGTGCCAGCAGTGAATATCCCAACACTGAAGCTTTCTTT | CASSEYPNTEAFF
TRBJ1-6 | TRBV6-2/TRBV6-3 | few | NA | TGTGCCAGCAGTTACGGGGAATGGGGATCACCCCTCCACTTT | CASSYGEWGSPLHF
TRBJ2-1 | TRBV7-8 | NA | TRBD2 | TGTGCCAGCAGCTTAGCGCTTTACGGCGGGAGCTCCTACAATGAGCAGTTCTTC | CASSLALYGGSSYNEQFF
TRBJ1-1 | TRBV28 | NA | NA | TGTGCCAGCAGGAAAACAGGGTTGAACACTGAAGCTTTCTTT | CASRKTGLNTEAFF
TRBJ2-1 | TRBV27 | once | TRBD1 | TGTGCCAGCAGTAACGCAGGGGGCCCTAAGGATGAGCAGTTCTTC | CASSNAGGPKDEQFF
TRBJ1-6 | TRBV30 | NA | TRBD1 | TGTGCCTGGAGTGTACGGGGACAGGGGAATTCACCCCTCCACTTT | CAWSVRGQGNSPLHF
TRBJ1-2 | TRBV2 | once | NA | TGTGCCAGCAGTGGCCCGGGGAGATACGGGGGCTACACCTTC | CASSGPGRYGGYTF
TRBJ2-1 | TRBV7-2 | NA | TRBD2 | TGTGCCAGCAGCTCGCCCGGACTAGCGGGAGGGAGCTCCTACAATGAGCAGTTCTTC | CASSSPGLAGGSSYNEQFF